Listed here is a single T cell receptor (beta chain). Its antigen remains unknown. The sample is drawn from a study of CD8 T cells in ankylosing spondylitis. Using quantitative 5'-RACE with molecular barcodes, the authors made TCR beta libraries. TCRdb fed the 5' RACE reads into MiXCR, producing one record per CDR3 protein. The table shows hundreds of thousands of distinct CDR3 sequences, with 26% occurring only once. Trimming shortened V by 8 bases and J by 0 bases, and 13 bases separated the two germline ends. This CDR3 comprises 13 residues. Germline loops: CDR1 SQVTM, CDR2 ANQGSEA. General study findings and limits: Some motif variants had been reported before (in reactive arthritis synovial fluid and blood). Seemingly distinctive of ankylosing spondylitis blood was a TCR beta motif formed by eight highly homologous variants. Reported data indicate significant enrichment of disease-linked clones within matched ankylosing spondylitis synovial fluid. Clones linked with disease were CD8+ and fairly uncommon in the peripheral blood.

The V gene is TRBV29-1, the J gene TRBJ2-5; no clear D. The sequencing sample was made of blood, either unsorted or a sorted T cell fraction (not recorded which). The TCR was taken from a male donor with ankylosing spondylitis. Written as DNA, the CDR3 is TGCAGCCACCGTCGGGCAGACCAAGAGACCCAGTACTTC. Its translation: CSHRRADQETQYF.